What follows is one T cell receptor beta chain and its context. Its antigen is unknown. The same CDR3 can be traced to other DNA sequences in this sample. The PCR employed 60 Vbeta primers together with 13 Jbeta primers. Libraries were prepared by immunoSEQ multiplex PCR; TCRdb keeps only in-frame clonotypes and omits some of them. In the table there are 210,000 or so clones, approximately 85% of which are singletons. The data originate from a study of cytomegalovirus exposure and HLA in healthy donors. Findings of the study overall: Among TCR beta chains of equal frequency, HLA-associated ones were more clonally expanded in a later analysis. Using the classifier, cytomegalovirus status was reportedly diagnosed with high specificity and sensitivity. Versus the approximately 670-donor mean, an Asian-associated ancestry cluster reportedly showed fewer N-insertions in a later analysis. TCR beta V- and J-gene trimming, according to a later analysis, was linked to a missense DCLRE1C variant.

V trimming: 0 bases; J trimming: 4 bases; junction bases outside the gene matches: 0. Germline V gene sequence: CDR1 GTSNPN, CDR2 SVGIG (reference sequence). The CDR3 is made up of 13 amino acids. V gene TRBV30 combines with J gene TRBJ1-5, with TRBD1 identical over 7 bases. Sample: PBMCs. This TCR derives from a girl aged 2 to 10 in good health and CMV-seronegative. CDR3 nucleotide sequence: TGTGCCTGGAGTGTACAGGGGAATCAGCCCCAGCATTTT. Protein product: CAWSVQGNQPQHF.